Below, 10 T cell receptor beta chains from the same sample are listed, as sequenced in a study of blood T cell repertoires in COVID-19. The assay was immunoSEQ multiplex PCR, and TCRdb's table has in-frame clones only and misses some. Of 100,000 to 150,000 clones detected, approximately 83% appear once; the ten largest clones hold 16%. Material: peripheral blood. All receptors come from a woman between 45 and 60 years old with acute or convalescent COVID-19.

CDR3 residues: CASSQSPGQGLKETQYF. The CDR3 nucleotides are TGCGCCAGCAGCCAAAGCCCCGGGCAGGGGCTCAAAGAGACCCAGTACTTC. This chain joins TRBV4-1 and TRBJ2-5, with D possibly matching TRBD1 (6 bases). V was cut by 2 bases and J by 3 bases, with 19 bases left in between. The germline CDR1 and CDR2 sequences are MGHRA and YSYEKL. CDR3 size: 17 residues.

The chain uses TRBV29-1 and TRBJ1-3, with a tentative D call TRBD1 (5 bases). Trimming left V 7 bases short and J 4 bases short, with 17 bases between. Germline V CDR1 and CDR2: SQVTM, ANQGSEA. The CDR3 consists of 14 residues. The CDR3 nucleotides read TGCAGCGGGAGAGACCGGGGGGACGGAAACACCATATATTTT. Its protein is CSGRDRGDGNTIYF.

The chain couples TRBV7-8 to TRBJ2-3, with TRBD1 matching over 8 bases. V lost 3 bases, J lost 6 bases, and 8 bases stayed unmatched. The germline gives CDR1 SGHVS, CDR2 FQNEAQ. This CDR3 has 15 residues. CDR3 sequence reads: CASSLGTGPTDTQYF. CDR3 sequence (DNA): TGTGCCAGCAGCTTGGGGACAGGCCCAACGGATACGCAGTATTTT. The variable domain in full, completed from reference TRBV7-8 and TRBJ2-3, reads GAGVSQSPRYKVAKRGQDVALRCDPISGHVSLFWYQQALGQGPEFLTYFQNEAQLDKSGLPSDRFFAERPEGSVSTLKIQRTQQEDSAVYLCASSLGTGPTDTQYFGPGTRLTVL.

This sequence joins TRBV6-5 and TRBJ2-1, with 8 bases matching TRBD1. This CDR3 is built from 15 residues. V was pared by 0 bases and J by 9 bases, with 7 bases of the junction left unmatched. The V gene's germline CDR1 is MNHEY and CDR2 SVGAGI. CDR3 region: CASSYSTGASGEQFF. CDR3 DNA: TGTGCCAGCAGTTACTCGACAGGGGCCTCCGGTGAGCAGTTCTTC.

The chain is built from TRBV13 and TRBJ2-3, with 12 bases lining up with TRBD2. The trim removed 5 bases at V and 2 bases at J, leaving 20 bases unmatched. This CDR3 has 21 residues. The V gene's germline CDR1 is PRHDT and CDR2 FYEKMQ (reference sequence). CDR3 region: CASSLIRLAGARSSITDTQYF. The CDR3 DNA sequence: TGTGCCAGCAGCCTCATCCGACTAGCGGGGGCCCGATCCTCAATCACAGATACGCAGTATTTT. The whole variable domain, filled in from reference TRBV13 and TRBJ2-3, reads AAGVIQSPRHLIKEKRETATLKCYPIPRHDTVYWYQQGPGQDPQFLISFYEKMQSDKGSIPDRFSAQQFSDYHSELNMSSLELGDSALYFCASSLIRLAGARSSITDTQYFGPGTRLTVL.

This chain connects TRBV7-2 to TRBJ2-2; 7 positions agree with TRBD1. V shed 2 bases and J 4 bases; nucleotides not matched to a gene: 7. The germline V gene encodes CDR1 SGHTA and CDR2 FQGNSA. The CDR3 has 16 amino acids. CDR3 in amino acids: CASSLRTGEVTGELFF. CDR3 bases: TGTGCCAGCAGCTTAAGGACAGGCGAGGTCACCGGGGAGCTGTTTTTT.

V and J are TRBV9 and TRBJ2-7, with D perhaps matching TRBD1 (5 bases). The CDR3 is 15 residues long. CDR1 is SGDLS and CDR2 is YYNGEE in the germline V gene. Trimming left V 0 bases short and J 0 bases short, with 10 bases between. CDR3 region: CASSVADTISYEQYF. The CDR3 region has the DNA TGTGCCAGCAGCGTAGCGGACACAATCTCCTACGAGCAGTACTTC. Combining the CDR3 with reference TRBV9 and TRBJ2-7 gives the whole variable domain DSGVTQTPKHLITATGQRVTLRCSPRSGDLSVYWYQQSLDQGLQFLIQYYNGEERAKGNILERFSAQQFPDLHSELNLSSLELGDSALYFCASSVADTISYEQYFGPGTRLTVT.

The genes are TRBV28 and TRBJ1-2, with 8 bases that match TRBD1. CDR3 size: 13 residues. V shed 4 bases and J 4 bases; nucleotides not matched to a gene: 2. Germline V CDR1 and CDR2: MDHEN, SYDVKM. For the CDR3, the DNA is TGTGCCAGCAGTTCGACAGGGGTCTATGGCTACACCTTC. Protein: CASSSTGVYGYTF.

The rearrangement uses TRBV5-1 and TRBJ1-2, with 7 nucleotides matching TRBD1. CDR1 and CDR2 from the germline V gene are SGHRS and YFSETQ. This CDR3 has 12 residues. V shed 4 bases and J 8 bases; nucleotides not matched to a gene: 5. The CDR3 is CASSTQGEGYTF. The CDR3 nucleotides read TGCGCCAGCAGCACCCAGGGGGAGGGCTACACCTTC.

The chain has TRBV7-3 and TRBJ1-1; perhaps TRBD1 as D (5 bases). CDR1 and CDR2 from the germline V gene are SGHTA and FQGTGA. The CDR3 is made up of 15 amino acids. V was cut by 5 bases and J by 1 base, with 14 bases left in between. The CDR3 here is CASSLSRVSNTEAFF. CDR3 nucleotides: TGTGCCAGCAGCCTCTCCAGGGTCTCGAACACTGAAGCTTTCTTT.